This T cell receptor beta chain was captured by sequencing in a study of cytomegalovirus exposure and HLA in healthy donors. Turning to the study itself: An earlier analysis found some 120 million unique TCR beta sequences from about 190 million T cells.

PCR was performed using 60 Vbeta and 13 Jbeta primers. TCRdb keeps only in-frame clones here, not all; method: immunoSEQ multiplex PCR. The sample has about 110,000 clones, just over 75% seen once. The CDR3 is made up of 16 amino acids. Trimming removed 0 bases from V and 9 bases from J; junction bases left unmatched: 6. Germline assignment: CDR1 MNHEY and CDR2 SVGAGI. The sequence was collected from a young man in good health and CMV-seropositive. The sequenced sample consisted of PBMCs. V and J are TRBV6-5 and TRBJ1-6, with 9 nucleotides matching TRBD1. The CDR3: CASSYSLTGGFSPLHF. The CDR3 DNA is TGTGCCAGCAGTTACTCGCTAACAGGGGGCTTTTCACCCCTCCACTTT.